The rows below give T cell receptor beta chains drawn from one sample of a study of T cell repertoires in cytomegalovirus infection. One entry per CDR3 protein results from TCRdb running MiXCR on the reads. Among approximately 170,000 distinct CDR3 sequences listed, approximately 15% were seen once. The sequencing sample was made of PBMCs. All receptors derive from a human donor in good health (CMV status not recorded). Some clones in this sample may be carry-over from other donors' samples. Each CDR3 is given with its conserved first and last residue. A D gene is named only where the DNA matches it firmly. For some rows the clone size is stated as once, few or many, or as a class when expanded; others skip it.

j_gene | abundance | d_gene | v_gene | CDR3nt | CDR3aa
TRBJ2-7 | many | . | TRBV24-1 | TGTGCCACCAGTGACGGACAGTCCTACGAGCAGTACTTC | CATSDGQSYEQYF
TRBJ1-1 | few | TRBD1 | TRBV12-3/TRBV12-4 | TGTGCCAGCAGTTTTCGGACAGGCGCAATGAACACTGAAGCTTTCTTT | CASSFRTGAMNTEAFF
TRBJ2-1 | few | TRBD2 | TRBV20-1 | TGCAGTGCTCTCCGGACTAGCGGGAGGGGAAATGAGCAGTTCTTC | CSALRTSGRGNEQFF
TRBJ1-1 | . | . | TRBV7-2 | TGTGCCAGCACCGGCAGGGGTTCCTTTGGCACTGAAGCTTTCTTT | CASTGRGSFGTEAFF
TRBJ2-3 | . | . | TRBV6-2/TRBV6-3 | TGTGCCAGCAGTGCAGGGTTCACATGGGATACGCAGTATTTT | CASSAGFTWDTQYF
TRBJ2-6 | many | . | TRBV3-1 | TGTGCCAGCAGCCCGAGGGGTGGCGCGGGGGCCAACGTCCTGACTTTC | CASSPRGGAGANVLTF
TRBJ1-5 | few | TRBD1 | TRBV20-1 | TGCAGTGCGGGACAGGGATCCAATCAGCCCCAGCATTTT | CSAGQGSNQPQHF
TRBJ2-2 | few | . | TRBV4-1 | TGCGCCAGCAGCCAAATACAGGCTAACACCGGGGAGCTGTTTTTT | CASSQIQANTGELFF
TRBJ1-4 | many | . | TRBV5-6 | TGTGCCAGCAGCTTGAGGGTTTCGGCTAATGAAAAACTGTTTTTT | CASSLRVSANEKLFF
TRBJ2-7 | . | TRBD1 | TRBV20-1 | TGCAGTGCTAGGGCACAGGGGCGCCTCTCCTACGAGCAGTACTTC | CSARAQGRLSYEQYF
TRBJ2-1 | many | TRBD2 | TRBV19 | TGTGCCAGTAAAATCCCCGGCGGGACTAGCGGGAGTAATGAGCAGTTCTTC | CASKIPGGTSGSNEQFF
TRBJ2-3 | . | TRBD2 | TRBV28 | TGTGCCAGCAGTGGGACTAGCGGGGAGAGTCAAGATACGCAGTATTTT | CASSGTSGESQDTQYF
TRBJ2-7 | many | . | TRBV7-2 | TGTGCCAGCAGCCAGTCTACCCTCTACGAGCAGTACTTC | CASSQSTLYEQYF
TRBJ1-6 | . | . | TRBV28 | TGTGCCAGCAGTCCAGGACCGCGCGGTCATTCACCCCCCCACTTT | CASSPGPRGHSPPHF
TRBJ1-1 | . | . | TRBV18 | TGTGCCAGTTCCGACAGGCGGTCTGAAGCTTTCTTT | CASSDRRSEAFF
TRBJ2-1 | few | . | TRBV29-1 | TGCAGCGTTGAAGAGGGGAGGAATGAGCAGTTCTTC | CSVEEGRNEQFF
TRBJ2-6 | many | TRBD2 | TRBV12-3/TRBV12-4 | TGTGCCAGCACCGAACCGGGGGGCTCTGGGGCCAACGTCCTGACTTTC | CASTEPGGSGANVLTF
TRBJ2-5 | . | . | TRBV5-4 | TGTGCCAGCAGCCCCGGAGTTGTTTGGCGGGCGACTAAAGAGACCCAGTACTTC | CASSPGVVWRATKETQYF
TRBJ2-7 | few | . | TRBV20-1 | TGCAGTGCTAGGGTGGCTAATGCCTACGAGCAGTACTTC | CSARVANAYEQYF
TRBJ2-1 | many | TRBD2 | TRBV4-3 | TGCGCCAGCAGCCAAGAACCGCCGGGACTAGCGGGAGTTCTCTCCTACAATGAGCAGTTCTTC | CASSQEPPGLAGVLSYNEQFF
TRBJ2-5 | . | . | TRBV11-2 | TGTGCCAGCAGCTCCAGTGGGGCCCAAGAGACCCAGTACTTC | CASSSSGAQETQYF
TRBJ2-7 | many | . | TRBV7-2 | TGTGCCAGCAGCTTAATTCGTCGGGGGCCCGAGCAGTACTTC | CASSLIRRGPEQYF
TRBJ2-2 | many | TRBD2 | TRBV7-3 | TGTGCCAGCAGCCGGCGGGGGACTACACCCACCGGGGAGCTGTTTTTT | CASSRRGTTPTGELFF
TRBJ2-3 | many | . | TRBV7-3 | TGTGCCAGCAGCCCCGGGTGGGGCCGTAGCACAGATACGCAGTATTTT | CASSPGWGRSTDTQYF
TRBJ2-7 | few | TRBD2 | TRBV7-4 | TGTGCCAGCAGCCCATCGGGACTAGCGGCCTACGAGCAGTACTTC | CASSPSGLAAYEQYF
TRBJ1-5 | many | . | TRBV5-1 | TGCGCCAGCAGCCCAGGAGTGGGGGGGGGACAGCCCCAGCATTTT | CASSPGVGGGQPQHF
TRBJ1-2 | many | . | TRBV7-8 | TGTGCCAGCAGCTTAGCGGGGGACCAAGGATATGGCTACACCTTC | CASSLAGDQGYGYTF